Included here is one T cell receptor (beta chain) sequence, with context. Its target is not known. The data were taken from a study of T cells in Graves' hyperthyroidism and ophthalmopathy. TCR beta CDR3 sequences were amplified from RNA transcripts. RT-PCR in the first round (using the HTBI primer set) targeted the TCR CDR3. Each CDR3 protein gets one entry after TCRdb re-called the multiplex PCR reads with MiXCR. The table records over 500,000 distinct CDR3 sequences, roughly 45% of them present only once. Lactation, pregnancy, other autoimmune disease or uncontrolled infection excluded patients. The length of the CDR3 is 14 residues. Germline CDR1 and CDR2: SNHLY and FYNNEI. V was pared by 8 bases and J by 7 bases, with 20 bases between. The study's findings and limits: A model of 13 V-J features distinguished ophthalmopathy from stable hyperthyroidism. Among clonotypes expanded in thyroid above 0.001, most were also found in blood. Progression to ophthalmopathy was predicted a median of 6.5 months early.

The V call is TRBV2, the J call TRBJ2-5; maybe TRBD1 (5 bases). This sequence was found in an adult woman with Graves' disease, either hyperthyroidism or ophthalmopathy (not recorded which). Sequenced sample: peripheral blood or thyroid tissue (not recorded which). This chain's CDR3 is CASHAGPGHWTQYF. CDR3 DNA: TGTGCCAGCCATGCAGGGCCAGGACACTGGACCCAGTACTTC.